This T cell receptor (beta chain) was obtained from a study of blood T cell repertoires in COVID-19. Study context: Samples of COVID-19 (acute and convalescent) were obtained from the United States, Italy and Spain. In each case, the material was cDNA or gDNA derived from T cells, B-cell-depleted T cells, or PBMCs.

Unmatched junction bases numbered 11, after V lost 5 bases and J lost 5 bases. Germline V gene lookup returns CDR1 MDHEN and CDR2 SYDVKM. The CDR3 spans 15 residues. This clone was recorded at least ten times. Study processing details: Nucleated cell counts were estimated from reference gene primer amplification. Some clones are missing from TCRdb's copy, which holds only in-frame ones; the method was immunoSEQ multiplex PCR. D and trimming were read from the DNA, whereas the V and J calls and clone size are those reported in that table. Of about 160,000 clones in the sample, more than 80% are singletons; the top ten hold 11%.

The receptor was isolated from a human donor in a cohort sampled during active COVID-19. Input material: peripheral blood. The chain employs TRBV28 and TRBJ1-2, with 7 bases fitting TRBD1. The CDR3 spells CASSITGTAIYGYTF. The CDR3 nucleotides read TGTGCCAGCAGTATCACCGGGACAGCTATTTATGGCTACACCTTC.